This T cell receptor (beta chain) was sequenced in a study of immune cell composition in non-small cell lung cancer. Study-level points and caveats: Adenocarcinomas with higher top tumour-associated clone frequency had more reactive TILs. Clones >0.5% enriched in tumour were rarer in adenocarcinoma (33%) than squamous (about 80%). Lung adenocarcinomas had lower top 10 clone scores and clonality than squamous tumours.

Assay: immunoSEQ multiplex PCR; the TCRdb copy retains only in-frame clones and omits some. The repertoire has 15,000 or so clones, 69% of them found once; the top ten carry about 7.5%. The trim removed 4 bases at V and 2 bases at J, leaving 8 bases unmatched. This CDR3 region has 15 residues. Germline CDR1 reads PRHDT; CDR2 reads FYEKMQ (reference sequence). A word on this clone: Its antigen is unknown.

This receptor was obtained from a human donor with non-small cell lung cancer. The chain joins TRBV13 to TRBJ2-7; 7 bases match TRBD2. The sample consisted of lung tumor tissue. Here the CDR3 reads CASSSRGGETYEQYF. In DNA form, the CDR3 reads TGTGCCAGCAGCTCCCGGGGAGGGGAGACCTACGAGCAGTACTTC. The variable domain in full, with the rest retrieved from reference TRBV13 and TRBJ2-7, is AAGVIQSPRHLIKEKRETATLKCYPIPRHDTVYWYQQGPGQDPQFLISFYEKMQSDKGSIPDRFSAQQFSDYHSELNMSSLELGDSALYFCASSSRGGETYEQYFGPGTRLTVT.